This T cell receptor beta chain was observed in a study of graft-versus-host responses after intestinal transplantation. Overall study: Recipients had transplants, and these were multivisceral, liver-intestinal, or isolated intestinal. Anti-thymocyte globulin induction, then tacrolimus and steroids for about three years, went to all recipients. Notes on the study in general: Individuals carrying graft-donor T cell macrochimerism showed high graft-versus-host to host-versus-graft clonal ratios in allografts. Among recipient marrow samples, GvH clones were found; some appeared first in ileum or blood.

Details on this clone: Antigen specificity is unknown.

Once graft tissue had been processed, intraepithelial and lamina propria lymphocytes were released. Assay used: immunoSEQ multiplex PCR; TCRdb lists only in-frame clones, some missing. The table records tens of thousands of clones, 60% to 85% of them present only once. Per the germline V gene, CDR1 is LNHNV and CDR2 is YYDKDF (reference sequence). Deletions cut 5 bases from V and 1 base from J, with 12 bases between. The CDR3 extends over 14 amino acids. The material sequenced was ileum tissue, taken 98 days after intestinal transplantation. The chain couples TRBV15 to TRBJ2-7, with a possible D match to TRBD1 (6 bases). The source is a human patient who received an intestinal transplant, so some T cells may come from the graft donor. In DNA, the CDR3 is TGTGCCACCAGCTTTGGGACAACTTCCTACGAGCAGTACTTC. Translation: CATSFGTTSYEQYF.